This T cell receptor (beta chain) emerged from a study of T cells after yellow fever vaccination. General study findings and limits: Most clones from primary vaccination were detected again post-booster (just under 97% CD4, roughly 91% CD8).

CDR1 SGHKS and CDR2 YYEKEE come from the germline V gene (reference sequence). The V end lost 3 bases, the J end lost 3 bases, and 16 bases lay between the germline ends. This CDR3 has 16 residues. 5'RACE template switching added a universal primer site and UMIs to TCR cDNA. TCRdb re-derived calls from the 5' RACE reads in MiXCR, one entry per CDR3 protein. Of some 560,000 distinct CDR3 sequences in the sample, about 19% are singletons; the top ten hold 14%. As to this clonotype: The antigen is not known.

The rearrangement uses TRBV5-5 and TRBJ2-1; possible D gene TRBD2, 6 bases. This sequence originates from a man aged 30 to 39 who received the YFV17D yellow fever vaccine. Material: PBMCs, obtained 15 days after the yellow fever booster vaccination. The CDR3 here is CASSSNPAGNYNEQFF. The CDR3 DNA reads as TGTGCCAGCAGCTCCAATCCAGCGGGCAACTACAATGAGCAGTTCTTC.